The present T cell receptor beta chain was sequenced within a study of cytomegalovirus exposure and HLA in healthy donors. This CDR3 contains 15 residues. CDR1 is SGHAT and CDR2 is FQNNGV in the germline V gene. V trimming: 1 base; J trimming: 7 bases; junction bases outside the gene matches: 8. The PCR made use of 60 Vbeta and 13 Jbeta primers. Generated by immunoSEQ multiplex PCR, the TCRdb table keeps only in-frame clones and is missing some. The sample consists of over 150,000 clones, approximately 88% of them appearing once. Sequenced material: PBMCs. This TCR was sampled from a boy aged 2 to 10 in good health and CMV-seronegative. The V and J genes are TRBV11-2 and TRBJ1-2; 8 bases are a match to TRBD1. Here the CDR3 reads CASSLVSDRVSGYTF. The DNA of the CDR3 is TGTGCCAGCAGCTTAGTCTCGGACAGGGTCTCTGGCTACACCTTC.